This entry features one T cell receptor (beta chain) sequence. Its target is unknown. Trimming cost V 7 bases and J 7 bases, with 17 bases left between them. The CDR3 totals 14 residues. The V gene's germline CDR1 is MNHNS and CDR2 SASEGT. This specimen comes from a study of T-cell memory formation after mild COVID-19. Study-wide results and limits: Cross-reactive memory appears to have joined, as suggested by some responding clones showing up in pre-infection memory. Researchers report contracting CD4+ clones mostly in CM and EM, with CD8+ clones in EMRA. There was a balanced CD4/CD8 profile in clones contracting day 15 to 85, and later expanders leaned CD4+.

MiXCR was run by TCRdb on the 5' RACE reads, yielding one entry per CDR3 protein. The sample comprises 200,000 or so distinct CDR3 sequences, 18% of which are singletons, and 2% to 2.5% rests with the top ten. Material for sequencing was PBMCs or a T cell subset sorted from them (not recorded which). The genes are TRBV6-1 and TRBJ2-1; maybe TRBD1 (6 bases). This TCR was sampled from an adult woman who had mild COVID-19 (a few samples of this study predate the infection). Cell type and time point are not known. The DNA of the CDR3 is TGTGCCAGCATAGATCAAAGGGGGAGTAATGAGCAGTTCTTC. Its protein is CASIDQRGSNEQFF.